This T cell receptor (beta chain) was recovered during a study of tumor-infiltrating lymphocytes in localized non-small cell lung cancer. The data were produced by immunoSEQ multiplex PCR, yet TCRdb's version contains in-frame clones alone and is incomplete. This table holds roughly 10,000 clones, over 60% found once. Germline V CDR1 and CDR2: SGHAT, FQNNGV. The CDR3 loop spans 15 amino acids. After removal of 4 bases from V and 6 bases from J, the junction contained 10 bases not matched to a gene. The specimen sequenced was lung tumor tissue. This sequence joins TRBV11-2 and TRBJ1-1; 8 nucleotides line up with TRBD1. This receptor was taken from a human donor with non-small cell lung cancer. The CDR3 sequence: CASSSLNLQGAEAFF. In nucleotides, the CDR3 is TGTGCCAGCAGCTCTCTAAACCTACAGGGGGCTGAAGCTTTCTTT.